Reported below is one TCR beta chain. Its recognized antigen is unknown. No base quality information exists; no much larger clone differs at one position. Using the deep immunoSEQ assay, multiplex PCR amplified TCR CDR3 regions from genomic DNA. Extracted genomic DNA from each cell subset was spread evenly across all wells of several immunoSEQ 96-well plates, with each plate serving as a replicate. For sorted subsets, roughly 200 ng genomic DNA, equal to some 30,000 T cell genomes, was loaded into each replicate PCR. Purified libraries were quantified with a Qubit 3.0 fluorometer, sized on a Bioanalyzer 2100, and re-quantified with the KAPA Library Quantification kit. Every immunoSEQ 96-well plate was sequenced on a separate single-read 150-cycle Illumina NextSeq 550 flow cell. Per the authors' processing: Because the immunoSEQ output included only junctional sequences and no quality scores, the filtering could not be the same as the filtering used for full-length reads. Sequences were annotated with PyIR, a Python wrapper for IgBLAST v1.9, and V/J genes and CDR3 were assigned using IMGT germline references. Reads were filtered out if the reads had weak V/J assignments (E-value above 1e-6), no CDR3, stop codons, out-of-frame junctions, or ambiguous translated residues. V3J clonotypes were defined by identical inferred V gene, J gene, and CDR3 amino acid sequence. The percentage overlap between two repertoires was calculated by dividing the number of shared unique clonotypes by the size of the smaller repertoire. RTK rarefaction, the Chao1 estimator, and Recon v2.1 estimates of unobserved clonotypes were used to assess repertoire richness. For all TCRbeta clonotypes obtained by the gDNA method from a few donors, generation probabilities were computed with OLGA. The table was pulled from immuneACCESS by TCRdb, which kept in-frame rearrangements only. Such tables lose some clones; where checked, under half of the loss comes from unresolved V genes, and the rest has no known cause. For V, J and clone size, that table is used; D and trimming come from the DNA. The sample table lists about 960,000 clones, approximately 80% of them with a count of one. The ten largest make up about 1.5% of the sample.

CDR1 and CDR2 are read off the germline V gene as KGHSH and LQKENI. V is pruned by 3 bases and J by 0 bases, leaving 4 bases of the junction without a gene match. The CDR3 covers 16 residues, taking in both the cysteine and the phenylalanine. The CDR3 DNA has 48 bases and is translated from base 1. This sample was included in a study of shared clonotypes between healthy human individuals (dated by TCRdb to the early 2020s). The study in broad terms: A few men and a couple of women, aged 18 to 49 years, made up the cohort. Per donor, three plates each were used for CD4 naive and CD4 memory, two for CD8 naive, and one for CD8 memory. To estimate repertoire size and how much clonotypes are shared between individuals, the study performed deep sequencing of blood TCR repertoires from five healthy adults. To increase sequencing depth and limit assay-specific biases, different laboratories used diverse techniques to prepare libraries and sequence TCR repertoires. Leukapheresis yielded between about 0.94 and 10 billion PBMCs per donor.

The donors were healthy, HIV-negative adults who had no recently reported acute infections or vaccinations. Every donor was a Caucasian adult living in Nashville, Tennessee, USA. CD4+ T cells were enriched by magnetic negative selection, after which naive cells were positively selected on CD45RA and the negative fraction was taken as the memory subset. Blood was collected by leukapheresis, and PBMCs were isolated by Ficoll-Histopaque density gradient centrifugation and then cryopreserved in liquid nitrogen vapor phase. Analytical flow cytometry was used to check the purity and quantity of each magnetically sorted T cell population. From each sorted fraction, genomic DNA was isolated and quantified by UV absorbance on a Nanodrop 2000c. Points the paper makes about the study in general: Because the study included a small number of donors, the genetic and exposure-history diversity represented was limited. Rarefaction of sorted-subset datasets indicated incomplete sequencing despite the large sequencing depth. Sampling was restricted to blood, and TCR repertoires in tissue are likely to differ from TCR repertoires in blood. Pairwise subsampling indicated that sequencing depth was expected to affect the degree of clonotype sharing among donors. About 5% of naive CD4, around 4% of naive CD8, 2.3% of memory CD4, and about 0.4% of memory CD8 clonotypes were shared across several donors. Estimated clonotype richness was generally larger for naive than for memory subsets. Compared with non-shared clonotypes, clonotypes shared by all four sorted-subset donors had higher generation probabilities.

The specimen was memory CD4+ T cells sorted from blood. This specimen's cell subset or site label, interpreted: CD45RA-negative fraction. The origin of this receptor is a young man in good health. The chain is assembled from TRBV18 and TRBJ1-5; the junction holds 8 bases that match TRBD1. This receptor carries the CDR3 CASSPPGTGSNQPQHF. The base sequence is TGTGCCAGCTCACCCCCGGGGACAGGTAGCAATCAGCCCCAGCATTTT.